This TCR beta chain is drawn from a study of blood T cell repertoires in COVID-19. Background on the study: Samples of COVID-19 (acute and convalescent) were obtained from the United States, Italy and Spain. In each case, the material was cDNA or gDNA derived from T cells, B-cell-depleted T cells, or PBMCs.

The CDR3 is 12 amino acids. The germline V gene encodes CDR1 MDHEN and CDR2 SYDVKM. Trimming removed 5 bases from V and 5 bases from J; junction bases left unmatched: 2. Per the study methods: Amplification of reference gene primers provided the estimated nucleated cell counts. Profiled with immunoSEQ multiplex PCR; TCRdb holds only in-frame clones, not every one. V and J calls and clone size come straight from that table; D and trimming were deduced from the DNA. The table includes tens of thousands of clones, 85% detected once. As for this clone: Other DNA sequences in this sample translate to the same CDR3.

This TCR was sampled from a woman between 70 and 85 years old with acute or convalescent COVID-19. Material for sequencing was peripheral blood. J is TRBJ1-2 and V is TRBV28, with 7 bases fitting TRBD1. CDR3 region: CASSGTVYGYTF. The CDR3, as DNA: TGTGCCAGCAGTGGGACAGTTTATGGCTACACCTTC.